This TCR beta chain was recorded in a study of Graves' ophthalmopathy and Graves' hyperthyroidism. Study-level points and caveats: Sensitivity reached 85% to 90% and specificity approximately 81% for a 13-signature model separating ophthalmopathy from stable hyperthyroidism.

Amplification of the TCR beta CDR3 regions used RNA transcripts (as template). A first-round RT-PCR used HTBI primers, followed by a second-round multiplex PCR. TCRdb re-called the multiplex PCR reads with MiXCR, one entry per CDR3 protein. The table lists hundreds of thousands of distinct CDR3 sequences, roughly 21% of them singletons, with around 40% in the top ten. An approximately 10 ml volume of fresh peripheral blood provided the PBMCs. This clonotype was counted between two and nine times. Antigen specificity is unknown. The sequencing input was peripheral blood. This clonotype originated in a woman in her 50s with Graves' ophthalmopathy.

The CDR3 loop reads CASSQDGVVHQPQHF. CDR3 in DNA: TGCGCCAGCAGCCAAGACGGGGTCGTCCATCAGCCCCAGCATTTT. The chain is built from TRBV4-1 and TRBJ1-5, with D uncertain. CDR1 and CDR2 (germline): MGHRA, YSYEKL. The CDR3 is made up of 15 amino acids. V gave up 0 bases and J gave up 5 bases, with 11 bases separating them.